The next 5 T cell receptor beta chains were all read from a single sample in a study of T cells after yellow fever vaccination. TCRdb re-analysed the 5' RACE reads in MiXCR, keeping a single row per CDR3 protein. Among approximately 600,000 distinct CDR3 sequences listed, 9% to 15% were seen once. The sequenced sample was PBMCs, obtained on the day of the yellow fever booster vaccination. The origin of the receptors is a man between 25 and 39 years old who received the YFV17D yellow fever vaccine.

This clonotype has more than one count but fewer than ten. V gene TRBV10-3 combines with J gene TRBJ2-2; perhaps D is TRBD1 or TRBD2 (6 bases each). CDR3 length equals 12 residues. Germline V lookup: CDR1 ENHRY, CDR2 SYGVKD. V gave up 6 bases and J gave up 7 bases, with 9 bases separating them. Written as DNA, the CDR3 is TGTGCCATCAGCGAGGGGGGCGGGGAGCTGTTTTTT. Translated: CAISEGGGELFF.

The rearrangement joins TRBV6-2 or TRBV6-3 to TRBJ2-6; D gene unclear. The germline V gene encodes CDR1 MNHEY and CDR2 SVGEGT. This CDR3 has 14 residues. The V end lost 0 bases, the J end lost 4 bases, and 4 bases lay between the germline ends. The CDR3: CASSYSRGANVLTF. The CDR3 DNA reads TGTGCCAGCAGTTACTCGCGGGGGGCCAACGTCCTGACTTTC.

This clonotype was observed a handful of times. CDR3 sequence: CASSSPSGNIGNEQFF. The CDR3 DNA is TGCGCCAGCAGCTCCCCCTCCGGGAACATAGGCAATGAGCAGTTCTTC. The chain couples TRBV5-1 to TRBJ2-1; weak D call: TRBD2 (5 bases). CDR1 SGHRS and CDR2 YFSETQ come from the germline V gene. The CDR3 sequence is 16 residues long. Trimming removed 3 bases from V and 6 bases from J, with 19 bases in between.

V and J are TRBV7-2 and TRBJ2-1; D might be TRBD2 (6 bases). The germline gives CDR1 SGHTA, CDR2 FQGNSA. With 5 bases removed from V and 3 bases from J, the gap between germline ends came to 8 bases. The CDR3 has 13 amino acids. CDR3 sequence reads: CASSPGDYNEQFF. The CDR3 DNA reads TGTGCCAGCAGCCCGGGGGACTACAATGAGCAGTTCTTC.

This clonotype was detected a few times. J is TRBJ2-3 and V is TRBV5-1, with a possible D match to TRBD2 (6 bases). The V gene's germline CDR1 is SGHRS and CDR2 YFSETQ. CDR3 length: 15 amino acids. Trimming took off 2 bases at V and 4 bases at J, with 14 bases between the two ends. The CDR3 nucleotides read TGCGCCAGCAGCTTTCGATTGCGGGACCCAGATACGCAGTATTTT. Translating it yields CASSFRLRDPDTQYF.